This T cell receptor beta chain was sequenced during a study of CD4+ T cells in melanoma. The germline gives CDR1 SGHTA, CDR2 FQGTGA. The CDR3 runs to 14 residues. J was trimmed by 7 bases and V by 4 bases; bases with no gene match: 9. Method: immunoSEQ multiplex PCR; TCRdb's copy keeps in-frame clones and lacks some. Among 20,000 to 25,000 clones listed, roughly 82% were seen once. Study-wide findings and caveats: In melanoma, neoantigen-specific CD4+ T cells reportedly differed in differentiation state. CD8+ T cell, macrophage and B cell function reportedly correlated with neoantigen-specific CD4+ T cells.

Note on this clone: Its antigen is unidentified.

The chain joins TRBV7-3 to TRBJ1-1; 7 nucleotides line up with TRBD1. The material sequenced was cells from a culture (not recorded whether cultured in vitro). This TCR was sampled from a human donor with melanoma. The DNA for the CDR3 is TGTGCCAGCAGCTACCAGGGGGGCAGGGGTGAAGCTTTCTTT. Its translation is CASSYQGGRGEAFF.